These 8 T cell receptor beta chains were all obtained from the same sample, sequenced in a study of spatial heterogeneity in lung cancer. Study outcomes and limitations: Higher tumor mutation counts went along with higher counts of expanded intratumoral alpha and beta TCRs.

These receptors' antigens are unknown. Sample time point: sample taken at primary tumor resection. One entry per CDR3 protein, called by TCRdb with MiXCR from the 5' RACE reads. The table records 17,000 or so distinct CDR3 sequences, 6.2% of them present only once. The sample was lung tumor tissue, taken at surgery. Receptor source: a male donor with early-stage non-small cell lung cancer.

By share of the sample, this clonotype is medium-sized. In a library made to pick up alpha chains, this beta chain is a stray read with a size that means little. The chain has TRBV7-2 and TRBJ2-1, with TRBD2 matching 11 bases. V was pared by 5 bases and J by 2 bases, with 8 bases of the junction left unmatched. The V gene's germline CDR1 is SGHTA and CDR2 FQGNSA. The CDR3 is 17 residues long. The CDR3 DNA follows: TGTGCCAGCAGCGGGAAGACTAGCGGGATCCCCTACAATGAGCAGTTCTTC. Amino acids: CASSGKTSGIPYNEQFF.

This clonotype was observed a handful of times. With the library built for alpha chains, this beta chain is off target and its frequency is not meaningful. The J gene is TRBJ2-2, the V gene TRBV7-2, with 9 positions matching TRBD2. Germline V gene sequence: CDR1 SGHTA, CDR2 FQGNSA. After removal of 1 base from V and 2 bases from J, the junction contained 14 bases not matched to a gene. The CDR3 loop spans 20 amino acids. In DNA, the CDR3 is TGTGCCAGCAGCTTAGACCTCTGGGGCGCTAGCGGGGCTAACACCGGGGAGCTGTTTTTT. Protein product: CASSLDLWGASGANTGELFF. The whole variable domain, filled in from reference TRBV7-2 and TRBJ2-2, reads GAGVSQSPSNKVTEKGKDVELRCDPISGHTALYWYRQSLGQGLEFLIYFQGNSAPDKSGLPSDRFSAERTGGSVSTLTIQRTQQEDSAVYLCASSLDLWGASGANTGELFFGEGSRLTVL.

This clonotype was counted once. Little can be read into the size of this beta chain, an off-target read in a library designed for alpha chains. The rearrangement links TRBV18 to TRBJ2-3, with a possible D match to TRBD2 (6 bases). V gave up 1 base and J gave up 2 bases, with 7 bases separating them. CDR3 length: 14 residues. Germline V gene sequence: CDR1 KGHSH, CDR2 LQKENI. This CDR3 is CASSPLAVTDTQYF. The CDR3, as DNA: TGTGCCAGCTCACCACTAGCGGTCACAGATACGCAGTATTTT. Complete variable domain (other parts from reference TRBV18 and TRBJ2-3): NAGVMQNPRHLVRRRGQEARLRCSPMKGHSHVYWYRQLPEEGLKFMVYLQKENIIDESGMPKERFSAEFPKEGPSILRIQQVVRGDSAAYFCASSPLAVTDTQYFGPGTRLTVL.

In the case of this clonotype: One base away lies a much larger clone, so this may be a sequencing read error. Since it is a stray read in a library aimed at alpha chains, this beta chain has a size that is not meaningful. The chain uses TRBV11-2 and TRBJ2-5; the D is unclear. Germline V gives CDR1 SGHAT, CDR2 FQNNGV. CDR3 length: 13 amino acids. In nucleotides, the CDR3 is TGTGCCAGAAGCTCCTTAGTGGAAGAGACCCAGTACTTC. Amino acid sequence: CARSSLVEETQYF.

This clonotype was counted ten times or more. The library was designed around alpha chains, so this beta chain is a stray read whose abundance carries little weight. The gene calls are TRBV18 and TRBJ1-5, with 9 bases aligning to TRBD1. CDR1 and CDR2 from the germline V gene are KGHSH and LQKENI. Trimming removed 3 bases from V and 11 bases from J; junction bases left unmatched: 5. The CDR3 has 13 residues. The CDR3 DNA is TGTGCCAGCTCACCGGGGGACAGGGAAACCCAGCATTTT. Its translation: CASSPGDRETQHF.

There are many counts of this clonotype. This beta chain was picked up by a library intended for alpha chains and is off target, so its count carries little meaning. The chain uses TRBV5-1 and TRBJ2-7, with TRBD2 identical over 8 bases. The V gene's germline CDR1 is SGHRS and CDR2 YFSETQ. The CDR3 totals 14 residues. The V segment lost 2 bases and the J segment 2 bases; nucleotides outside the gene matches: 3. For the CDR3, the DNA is TGCGCCAGCAGCTTTAGCGGGACAACCTACGAGCAGTACTTC. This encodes CASSFSGTTYEQYF.

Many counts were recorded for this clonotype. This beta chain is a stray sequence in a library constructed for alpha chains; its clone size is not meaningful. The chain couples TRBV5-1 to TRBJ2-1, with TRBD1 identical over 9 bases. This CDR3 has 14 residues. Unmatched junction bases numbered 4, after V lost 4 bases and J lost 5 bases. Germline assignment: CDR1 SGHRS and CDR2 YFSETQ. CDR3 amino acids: CASSPTGGNNEQFF. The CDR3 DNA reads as TGCGCCAGCAGCCCGACAGGGGGAAACAATGAGCAGTTCTTC.

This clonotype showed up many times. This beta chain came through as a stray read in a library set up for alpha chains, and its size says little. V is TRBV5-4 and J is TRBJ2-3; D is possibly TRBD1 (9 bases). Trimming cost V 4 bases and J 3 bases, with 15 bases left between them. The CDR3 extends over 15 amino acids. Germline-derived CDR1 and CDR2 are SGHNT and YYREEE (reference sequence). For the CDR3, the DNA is TGTGCCAGCAGCCGGGGGGGACAGGGTACAGATACGCAGTATTTT. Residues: CASSRGGQGTDTQYF.